This T cell receptor (beta chain) comes out of a study of T cell responses to AZD1222 COVID-19 vaccine. Findings and caveats of the study: Donors in the cohort were predominantly white British and more often female, and clonal diversity was possibly underestimated.

Produced via immunoSEQ multiplex PCR; TCRdb's table is partial and in-frame only. The repertoire holds more than 95,000 clones, with 85% to 90% as singletons. Germline lookup yields CDR1 SGHKS and CDR2 YYEKEE (reference sequence). Deletions cut 9 bases from V and 4 bases from J, with 14 bases between. This CDR3 spans 13 amino acids. Worth noting for this clone: Its target is not known.

This chain joins TRBV5-5 and TRBJ1-3; D unresolved. The source was peripheral blood, collected on day 0 of AZD1222 vaccination. The receptor was derived from an adult in good health. CDR3 protein: CATRANLGNTIYF. DNA of the CDR3: TGTGCCACCCGGGCTAACTTAGGAAACACCATATATTTT.